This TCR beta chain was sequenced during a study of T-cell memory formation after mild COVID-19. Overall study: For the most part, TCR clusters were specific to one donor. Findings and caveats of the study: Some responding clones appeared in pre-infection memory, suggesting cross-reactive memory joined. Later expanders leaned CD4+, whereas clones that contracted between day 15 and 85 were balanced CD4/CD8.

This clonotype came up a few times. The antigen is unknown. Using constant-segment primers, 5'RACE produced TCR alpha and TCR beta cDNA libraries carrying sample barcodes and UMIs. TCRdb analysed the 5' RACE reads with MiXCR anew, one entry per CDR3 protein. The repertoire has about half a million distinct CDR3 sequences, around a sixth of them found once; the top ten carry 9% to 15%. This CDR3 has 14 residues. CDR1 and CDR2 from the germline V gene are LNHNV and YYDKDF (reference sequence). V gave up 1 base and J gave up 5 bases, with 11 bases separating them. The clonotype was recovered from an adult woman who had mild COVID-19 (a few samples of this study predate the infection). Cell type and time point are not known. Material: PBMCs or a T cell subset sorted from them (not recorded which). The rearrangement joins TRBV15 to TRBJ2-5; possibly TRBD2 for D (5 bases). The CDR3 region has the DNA TGTGCCACCAGCAGAGCTGGAGGTATCGAGACCCAGTACTTC. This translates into CATSRAGGIETQYF.